The entry below describes one T cell receptor beta chain. The 5'RACE method, run with constant-segment primers, produced TCR alpha and TCR beta cDNA libraries (carrying sample barcodes and UMIs). TCRdb called the 5' RACE reads again in MiXCR, with one record for every CDR3 protein. The data hold 200,000 to 250,000 distinct CDR3 sequences, with over 9.5% observed a single time. These data originate in a study of T-cell memory formation after mild COVID-19. The length of the CDR3 is 17 residues. CDR1 is MGHRA, CDR2 YSYEKL, per germline. The J segment lost 3 bases and the V segment lost 0 bases, leaving 7 bases of the junction unmatched.

This chain uses TRBV4-1 with TRBJ2-3; 9 positions match TRBD2. The source is a man aged 18 to 30 who had mild COVID-19 (a few samples of this study predate the infection). Cell type and time point are not known. Sequencing used PBMCs or a T cell subset sorted from them (not recorded which). The CDR3 region has the DNA TGCGCCAGCAGCCAAGAACTAACAGCGGGGGGTACAGATACGCAGTATTTT. Protein: CASSQELTAGGTDTQYF.